Following are 16 T cell receptor beta chains from one sample sequenced in a study of T cells in Graves' hyperthyroidism and ophthalmopathy. TCR beta CDR3 sequences were amplified from RNA transcripts. When the TCR CDR3 underwent first-round RT-PCR, the HTBI primer set was used. TCRdb analysed the multiplex PCR reads with MiXCR anew, one entry per CDR3 protein. This sample has 700,000 to 850,000 distinct CDR3 sequences, with 35% found just once. Sequencing was done on a sample of blood. The receptor set was obtained from a middle-aged woman with Graves' hyperthyroidism.

CDR3 residues: CASSLVGAYSGNTIYF. The CDR3 DNA sequence: TGTGCCAGCAGTTTAGTAGGGGCCTACTCTGGAAACACCATATATTTT. The chain links TRBV25-1 to TRBJ1-3; D might be TRBD1 (5 bases). CDR1 is MGHDK, CDR2 SYGVNS, per germline. Trimming took off 5 bases at V and 0 bases at J, with 14 bases between the two ends. The CDR3 sequence is 16 residues long.

This chain joins TRBV12-3 or TRBV12-4 and TRBJ1-2; 7 bases are a match to TRBD1. This CDR3 has 15 residues. J lost 5 bases, V lost 0 bases, and 6 bases had no gene match. CDR3 amino acids: CASSLAGGGMYGYTF. The CDR3 DNA sequence: TGTGCCAGCAGTTTAGCGGGAGGGGGCATGTATGGCTACACCTTC.

The J gene is TRBJ2-7, the V gene TRBV29-1; 9 bases align to TRBD1. Germline V CDR1 and CDR2: SQVTM, ANQGSEA. The CDR3 has 15 residues. The V and J ends lost 4 bases and 4 bases, in that order; junction bases with no gene match: 11. CDR3 bases: TGCAGCGTTGTACGACGACCGGGACAGGGATACGAGCAGTACTTC. Encoded protein: CSVVRRPGQGYEQYF.

This clonotype came up many times. The rearrangement joins TRBV7-9 to TRBJ1-2; a possible D gene is TRBD1 (5 bases). Germline values: CDR1 SEHNR, CDR2 FQNEAQ (reference sequence). The V and J ends lost 5 bases and 6 bases respectively, with 16 bases between them. This CDR3 region has 14 residues. The CDR3 loop reads CASSPFIRGDGYTF. The CDR3, as DNA: TGTGCCAGCAGCCCCTTTATCCGAGGGGATGGCTACACCTTC.

About this clonotype: Its ends do not fully match the called genes, so a read error is possible. The V and J genes are TRBV7-3 and TRBJ1-2; unclear D gene. CDR1 is SGHTA and CDR2 is FQGTGA in the germline V gene. CDR3 length equals 12 residues. The CDR3 reads CASSGGRYGYTF. The CDR3, as DNA: TGCGCCAGCAGCGGAGGACGCTATGGCTACACCTTC.

In regard to this clonotype: An end of the junction does not agree with germline; a read error may underlie this. The V call is TRBV7-2, the J call TRBJ2-7, with TRBD2 as a possible D gene (6 bases). Germline V gene lookup returns CDR1 SGHTA and CDR2 FQGNSA. The CDR3 runs to 15 residues. The CDR3 DNA sequence: TGCGCCAGCAGCGCCCGACTTGCGCGGGATTACGAGCAGTACTTC. Its translation: CASSARLARDYEQYF.

V is TRBV28 and J is TRBJ2-7; perhaps TRBD1 as D (5 bases). The germline V gene encodes CDR1 MDHEN and CDR2 SYDVKM. V shed 2 bases and J shed 2 bases, with 10 bases lying between them. CDR3 size: 14 residues. This CDR3 reads CASSLHRTPYEQYF. The CDR3, as DNA: TGTGCCAGCAGTTTACACAGGACCCCCTACGAGCAGTACTTC.

A remark on this clonotype: A single base separates this from a much larger clone, so it may be a read error. The rearrangement uses TRBV7-2 and TRBJ1-5; 7 bases are a match to TRBD1. This CDR3 has 17 amino acids. Germline V CDR1 and CDR2: SGHTA, FQGNSA. V lost 3 bases to trimming and J lost 1 base; unmatched junction nucleotides: 9. CDR3 nucleotide sequence: TGTGCCAGCAGCTTCACAACTTACAGGGGCAGCAATCAGCCCCAGCATTTT. As protein: CASSFTTYRGSNQPQHF. Using reference TRBV7-2 and TRBJ1-5 for the parts outside the CDR3, the full variable domain is GAGVSQSPSNKVTEKGKDVELRCDPISGHTALYWYRQSLGQGLEFLIYFQGNSAPDKSGLPSDRFSAERTGGSVSTLTIQRTQQEDSAVYLCASSFTTYRGSNQPQHFGDGTRLSIL.

Many counts were recorded for this clonotype. The chain uses TRBV7-3 and TRBJ2-7, with TRBD1 matching over 8 bases. Trimming at V came to 5 bases and at J to 3 bases, leaving 6 bases not matched to a gene. This CDR3 spans 14 amino acids. The V gene's germline CDR1 is SGHTA and CDR2 FQGTGA. CDR3 bases: TGTGCCAGCAGCCCAGGACAGGGTGGCTACGAGCAGTACTTC. Translated, it gives CASSPGQGGYEQYF.

V usage is TRBV19 and J usage is TRBJ2-5; 7 bases fit TRBD1. J gave up 1 base and V 1 base, and 3 bases lay outside the gene matches. The CDR3 covers 15 residues. Germline V CDR1 and CDR2: LNHDA, SQIVND (reference sequence). The CDR3 region is CASSIGAGGQETQYF. CDR3 in DNA: TGTGCCAGTAGTATAGGAGCAGGGGGCCAAGAGACCCAGTACTTC.

V is TRBV2 and J is TRBJ1-1, with 7 bases that match TRBD1. The CDR3 is 17 residues long. V was clipped by 6 bases and J by 4 bases; unmatched bases: 17. CDR1 is SNHLY and CDR2 is FYNNEI in the germline V gene. CDR3 amino acids: CASSVDRESLSGTEAFF. In DNA, the CDR3 is TGTGCCAGCAGCGTTGACAGGGAAAGTTTGTCAGGCACTGAAGCTTTCTTT.

This chain joins TRBV6-5 and TRBJ2-7; maybe TRBD2 (5 bases). Germline lookup yields CDR1 MNHEY and CDR2 SVGAGI. V lost 7 bases and J 4 bases, leaving 17 bases between the germline ends. CDR3 length: 14 residues. DNA for the CDR3: TGTGCCAGCAACCGGGGTACCGCCTCTTACGAGCAGTACTTC. It translates to CASNRGTASYEQYF.

This clonotype was observed a handful of times. V is TRBV12-3 or TRBV12-4 and J is TRBJ2-2; D uncertain. Trimming removed 2 bases from V and 4 bases from J, with 11 bases in between. CDR3 length equals 15 residues. CDR3 bases: TGTGCCAGCAGTTTACTAAGTACAAGCACCGGGGAGCTGTTTTTT. It specifies CASSLLSTSTGELFF.

V usage is TRBV20-1 and J usage is TRBJ2-3; 11 bases are a match to TRBD2. The CDR3 has 18 amino acids. CDR1 and CDR2 from the germline V gene are DFQATT and SNEGSKA (reference sequence). V lost 6 bases, J lost 5 bases, and 19 bases stayed unmatched. The CDR3: CSANSGTSGIMGRDTQYF. CDR3 coding DNA: TGCAGTGCAAACTCCGGGACTAGCGGTATTATGGGACGAGATACGCAGTATTTT.

The chain combines TRBV2 with TRBJ2-7; 7 nucleotides match TRBD1. V was pared by 5 bases and J by 5 bases, with 6 bases of the junction left unmatched. The CDR3 spans 13 residues. Germline V gene data show CDR1 as SNHLY and CDR2 as FYNNEI. Written as DNA, the CDR3 is TGTGCCAGCAGTAAACAGGGGATTCACGAGCAGTACTTC. This gives the protein CASSKQGIHEQYF.

On this clonotype: The junction departs from the called germline gene at one end, perhaps through a read error. The V and J genes are TRBV19 and TRBJ1-5; 8 nucleotides line up with TRBD1. The CDR3 spans 19 residues. Germline V CDR1 and CDR2: LNHDA, SQIVND (reference sequence). CDR3 coding DNA: TGTGCCAGCAGTAGCCGGACAGGGAGGCTGAGTACGGGCAATCAGCCCCAGCATTTT. This translates into CASSSRTGRLSTGNQPQHF.